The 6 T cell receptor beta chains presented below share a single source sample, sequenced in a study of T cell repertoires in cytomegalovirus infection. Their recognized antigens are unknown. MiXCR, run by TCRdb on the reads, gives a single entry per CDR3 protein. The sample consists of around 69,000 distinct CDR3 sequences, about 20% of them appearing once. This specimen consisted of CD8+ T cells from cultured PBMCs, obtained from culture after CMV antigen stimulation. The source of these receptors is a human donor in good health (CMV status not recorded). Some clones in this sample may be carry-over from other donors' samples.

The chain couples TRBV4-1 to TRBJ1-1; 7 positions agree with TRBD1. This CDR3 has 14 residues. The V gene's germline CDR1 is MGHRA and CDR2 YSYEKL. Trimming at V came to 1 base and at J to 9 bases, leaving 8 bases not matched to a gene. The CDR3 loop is CASSQVTGETKAFF. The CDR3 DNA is TGCGCCAGCAGCCAAGTAACAGGGGAAACTAAAGCTTTCTTT.

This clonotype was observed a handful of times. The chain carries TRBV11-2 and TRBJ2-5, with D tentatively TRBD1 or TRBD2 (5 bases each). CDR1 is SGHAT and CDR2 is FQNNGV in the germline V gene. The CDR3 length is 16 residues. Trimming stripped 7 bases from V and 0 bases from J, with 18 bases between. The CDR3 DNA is TGTGCCAGCACCGAGACTCCGGGACCAGACCAAGAGACCCAGTACTTC. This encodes CASTETPGPDQETQYF.

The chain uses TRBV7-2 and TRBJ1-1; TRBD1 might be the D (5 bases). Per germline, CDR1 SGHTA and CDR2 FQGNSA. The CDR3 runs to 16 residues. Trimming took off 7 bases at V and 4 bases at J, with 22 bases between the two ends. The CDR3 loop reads CASTLGGAGRTTEAFF. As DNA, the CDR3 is TGTGCCAGCACCCTTGGCGGGGCAGGACGGACCACTGAAGCTTTCTTT.

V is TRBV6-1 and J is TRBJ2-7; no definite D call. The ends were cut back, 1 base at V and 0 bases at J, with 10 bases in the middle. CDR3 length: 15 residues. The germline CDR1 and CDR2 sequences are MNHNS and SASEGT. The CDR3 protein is CASSEVPDPSYEQYF. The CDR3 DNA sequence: TGTGCCAGCAGTGAAGTCCCGGACCCCTCCTACGAGCAGTACTTC.

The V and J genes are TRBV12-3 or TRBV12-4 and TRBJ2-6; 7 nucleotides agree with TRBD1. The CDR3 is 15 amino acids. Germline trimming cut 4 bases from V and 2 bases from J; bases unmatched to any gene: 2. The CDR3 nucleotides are TGTGCCAGCAGTTCAGACAGGGCTGGGGCCAACGTCCTGACTTTC. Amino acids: CASSSDRAGANVLTF.

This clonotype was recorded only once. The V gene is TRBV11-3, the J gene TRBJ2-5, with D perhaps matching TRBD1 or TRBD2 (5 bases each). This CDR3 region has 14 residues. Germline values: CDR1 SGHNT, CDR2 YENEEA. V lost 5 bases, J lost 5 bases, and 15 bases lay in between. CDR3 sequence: CASSPSTGTETQYF. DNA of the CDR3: TGTGCCAGCAGCCCTTCGACGGGGACGGAGACCCAGTACTTC.